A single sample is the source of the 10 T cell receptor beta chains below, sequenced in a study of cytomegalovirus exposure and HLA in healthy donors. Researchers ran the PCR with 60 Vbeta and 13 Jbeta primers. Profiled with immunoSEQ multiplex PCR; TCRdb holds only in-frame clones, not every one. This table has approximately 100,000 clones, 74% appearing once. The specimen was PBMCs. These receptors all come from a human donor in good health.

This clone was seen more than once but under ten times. In nucleotides, the CDR3 is TGTGCCAGCACCTCAGGGGGCGGCTATGGCTACACCTTC. Amino acid sequence: CASTSGGGYGYTF. The chain links TRBV28 to TRBJ1-2; 8 bases agree with TRBD1. This CDR3 region has 13 residues. CDR1 is MDHEN, CDR2 SYDVKM, per germline. Losses at the gene ends were 7 bases for V and 4 bases for J; bases not matched to a gene: 5.

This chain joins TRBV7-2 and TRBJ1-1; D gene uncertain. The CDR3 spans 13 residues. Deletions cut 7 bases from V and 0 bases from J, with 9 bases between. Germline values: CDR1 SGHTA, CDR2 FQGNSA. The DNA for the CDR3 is TGTGCCAGCACCTTTAGATTGAACACTGAAGCTTTCTTT. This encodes CASTFRLNTEAFF.

The CDR3 bases are TGCAGCGTTGGGGGGGACAGGGCTTTAGTTGAGACCCAGTACTTC. It codes for CSVGGDRALVETQYF. J is TRBJ2-5 and V is TRBV29-1, with TRBD1 matching over 9 bases. Trimming at V came to 4 bases and at J to 5 bases, leaving 11 bases not matched to a gene. In germline, CDR1 is SQVTM, CDR2 ANQGSEA. This CDR3 is built from 15 residues. Based on the CDR3 plus reference TRBV29-1 and TRBJ2-5, the full variable domain is SAVISQKPSRDICQRGTSLTIQCQVDSQVTMMFWYRQQPGQSLTLIATANQGSEATYESGFVIDKFPISRPNLTFSTLTVSNMSPEDSSIYLCSVGGDRALVETQYFGPGTRLLVL.

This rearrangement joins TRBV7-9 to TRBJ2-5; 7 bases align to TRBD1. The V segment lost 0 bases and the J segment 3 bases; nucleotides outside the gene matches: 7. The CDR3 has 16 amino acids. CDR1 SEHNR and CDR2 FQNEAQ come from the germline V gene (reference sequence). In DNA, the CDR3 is TGTGCCAGCAGCTTAGCATTGGTTACAGGGGAAGAGACCCAGTACTTC. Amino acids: CASSLALVTGEETQYF.

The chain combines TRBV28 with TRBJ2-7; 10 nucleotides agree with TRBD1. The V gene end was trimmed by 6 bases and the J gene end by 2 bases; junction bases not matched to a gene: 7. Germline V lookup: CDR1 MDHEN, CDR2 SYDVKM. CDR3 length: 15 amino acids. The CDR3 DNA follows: TGTGCCAGCAGCTCCCCCGGGACAGGGGCCTACGAGCAGTACTTC. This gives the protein CASSSPGTGAYEQYF.

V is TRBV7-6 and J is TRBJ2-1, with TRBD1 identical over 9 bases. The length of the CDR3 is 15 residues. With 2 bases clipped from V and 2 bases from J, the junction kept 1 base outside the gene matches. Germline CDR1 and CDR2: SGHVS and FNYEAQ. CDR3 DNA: TGTGCCAGCAGCTTAAGACAGGGGGCCTACAATGAGCAGTTCTTC. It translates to CASSLRQGAYNEQFF.

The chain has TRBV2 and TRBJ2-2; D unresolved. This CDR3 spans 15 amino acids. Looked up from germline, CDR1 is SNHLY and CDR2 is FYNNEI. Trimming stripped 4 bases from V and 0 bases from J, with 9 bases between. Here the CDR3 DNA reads TGTGCCAGCAGTGGAGCACTCGCGAACACCGGGGAGCTGTTTTTT. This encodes CASSGALANTGELFF.

Here the CDR3 reads CASSSSGGIYNEQFF. CDR3 DNA: TGCGCCAGCAGCTCCAGCGGGGGAATCTACAATGAGCAGTTCTTC. The chain combines TRBV5-1 with TRBJ2-1, with 8 bases that match TRBD2. Germline lookup yields CDR1 SGHRS and CDR2 YFSETQ. The CDR3 covers 15 residues. J gave up 3 bases and V 3 bases, and 5 bases lay outside the gene matches.

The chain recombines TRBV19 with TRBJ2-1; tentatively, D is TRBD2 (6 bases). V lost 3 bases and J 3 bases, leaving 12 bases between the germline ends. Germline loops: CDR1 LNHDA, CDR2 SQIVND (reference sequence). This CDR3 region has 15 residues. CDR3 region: CASSMKGLNYNEQFF. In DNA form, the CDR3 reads TGTGCCAGTAGTATGAAGGGACTTAACTACAATGAGCAGTTCTTC.

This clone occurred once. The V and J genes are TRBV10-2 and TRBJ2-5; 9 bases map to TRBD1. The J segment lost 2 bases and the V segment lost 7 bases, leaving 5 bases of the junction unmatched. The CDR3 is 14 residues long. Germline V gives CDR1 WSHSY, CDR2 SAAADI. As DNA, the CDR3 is TGCGCCAGCACCTTGACAGGGGGTCAAGAGACCCAGTACTTC. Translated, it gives CASTLTGGQETQYF.